Detailed here is one TCR beta chain. Its antigen is unidentified. The source of the sample is a study of T cell responses to AZD1222 COVID-19 vaccine. The CDR3 runs 13 residues. The germline V gene has CDR1 KGHSH and CDR2 LQKENI. The V gene lost 3 bases and the J gene lost 11 bases, with 13 bases spanning the gap. Profiled with immunoSEQ multiplex PCR; TCRdb holds only in-frame clones, not every one. The sample includes approximately 150,000 clones, approximately 92% of them seen just once. Study-wide results and limits: Spike-specific TCR breadth rose after two AZD1222 doses, and depth rose as well.

The sample in question was peripheral blood, obtained on day 0 of AZD1222 vaccination. This receptor was identified in an adult in good health. J is TRBJ1-4 and V is TRBV18; the D gene is possibly TRBD1 (5 bases). Written as DNA, the CDR3 is TGTGCCAGCTCACCTTCACAGGTGGACAAACTGTTTTTT. Translating it yields CASSPSQVDKLFF.